Many counts were recorded for the clone carrying this T cell receptor beta chain. This record belongs to a study of T cells in Graves' hyperthyroidism and ophthalmopathy. The wider study: Before treatment of any kind, peripheral blood was taken at initial diagnosis.

It was RNA transcripts that yielded the amplified TCR beta CDR3 regions. With the HTBI primer set, the TCR CDR3 went through a first round of RT-PCR. TCRdb recomputed calls from the multiplex PCR reads with MiXCR, one row per CDR3 protein. The sample includes about 360,000 distinct CDR3 sequences, approximately 13% of them seen just once. V shed 3 bases, J shed 9 bases, and the junction held 5 bases outside the gene matches. The CDR3 covers 14 residues. The origin of this receptor is a woman aged 18-29 years with Graves' hyperthyroidism. Sequenced sample: blood. V usage is TRBV12-3 or TRBV12-4 and J usage is TRBJ1-6; 7 bases are shared with TRBD1. CDR3: CASSFNRDSSPLHF. The CDR3 region has the DNA TGTGCCAGCAGTTTCAACCGGGACAGTTCACCCCTCCACTTT.